The 8 T cell receptor beta chains in this list originate from one sample, sequenced in a study of blood T cell repertoires in COVID-19. The repertoire was sequenced with immunoSEQ multiplex PCR; TCRdb's copy has only in-frame clones and lacks some. The sample lists approximately 64,000 clones; about 88% were seen once. What was sequenced was peripheral blood. The receptors were sampled from a man aged 65 to 85 with acute or convalescent COVID-19.

The chain has TRBV4-3 and TRBJ2-2, with D possibly matching TRBD2 (6 bases). The CDR3 sequence is 15 residues long. Germline V gene lookup returns CDR1 LGHNA and CDR2 YSLEER. V was shortened by 4 bases and J by 1 base, with 10 bases between the two germline ends. CDR3 DNA sequence: TGCGCCAGCAGCCCGGTCGGGGGGAACACCGGGGAGCTGTTTTTT. Encoded protein: CASSPVGGNTGELFF.

V and J are TRBV12-5 and TRBJ1-6; weak D call: TRBD1 (6 bases). The CDR3 length is 17 residues. From germline, CDR1 is LGHNT and CDR2 FRNRAP. V was trimmed by 0 bases and J by 4 bases, leaving 13 bases between them. CDR3 coding DNA: TGTGCTAGTGGTTTGGTAAGCGGGGGCCGGTATAATTCACCCCTCCACTTT. This gives the protein CASGLVSGGRYNSPLHF.

V and J are TRBV19 and TRBJ2-3, with D perhaps matching TRBD2 (6 bases). V lost 6 bases, J lost 3 bases, and 10 bases lay in between. The V gene's germline CDR1 is LNHDA and CDR2 SQIVND (reference sequence). CDR3 size: 13 residues. CDR3 sequence reads: CASSRDWTDTQYF. CDR3 nucleotides: TGTGCCAGTAGCCGGGACTGGACAGATACGCAGTATTTT. Combining the CDR3 with reference TRBV19 and TRBJ2-3 gives the whole variable domain DGGITQSPKYLFRKEGQNVTLSCEQNLNHDAMYWYRQDPGQGLRLIYYSQIVNDFQKGDIAEGYSVSREKKESFPLTVTSAQKNPTAFYLCASSRDWTDTQYFGPGTRLTVL.

V is TRBV19 and J is TRBJ1-4; D is unclear. This CDR3 spans 14 amino acids. Trimming took 7 bases from V and 4 from J, leaving 13 bases between them. Per the germline V gene, CDR1 is LNHDA and CDR2 is SQIVND (reference sequence). The CDR3 region has the DNA TGTGCCAGTAATGAGGAGGGTGGTAATGAAAAACTGTTTTTT. It translates to CASNEEGGNEKLFF.

This chain connects TRBV18 to TRBJ1-3, with 10 bases identical to TRBD1. Germline lookup yields CDR1 KGHSH and CDR2 LQKENI. The CDR3 consists of 20 residues. The V segment lost 1 base and the J segment 0 bases; nucleotides outside the gene matches: 12. The CDR3 loop reads CASSPRGTGDGQGSGNTIYF. Written as DNA, the CDR3 is TGTGCCAGCTCACCACGAGGGACAGGGGACGGGCAAGGCTCTGGAAACACCATATATTTT.

The chain links TRBV5-5 to TRBJ2-5; 12 nucleotides match TRBD2. Germline loops: CDR1 SGHKS, CDR2 YYEKEE (reference sequence). With 0 bases clipped from V and 5 bases from J, the junction kept 8 bases outside the gene matches. There are 17 residues in the CDR3. The CDR3 nucleotides read TGTGCCAGCAGCTTGGGTCTAGCGGGGGGGCAGCTGGAGACCCAGTACTTC. Translated, it gives CASSLGLAGGQLETQYF.

The chain links TRBV20-1 to TRBJ1-5, with D hard to call. Trimming removed 3 bases at V and 0 bases at J, with 12 bases between. The V gene's germline CDR1 is DFQATT and CDR2 SNEGSKA (reference sequence). The CDR3 length is 15 residues. The CDR3 is CSASHPAGSNQPQHF. CDR3 DNA sequence: TGCAGTGCTAGTCATCCCGCCGGTAGCAATCAGCCCCAGCATTTT.

The rearrangement joins TRBV6-5 to TRBJ1-2; the D gene is possibly TRBD1 (5 bases). CDR3 length: 13 residues. Looked up from germline, CDR1 is MNHEY and CDR2 is SVGAGI. Trimming shortened V by 0 bases and J by 8 bases, and 10 bases separated the two germline ends. The CDR3 loop is CASSYSGVEGYTF. CDR3 nucleotide sequence: TGTGCCAGCAGTTACTCAGGGGTGGAGGGCTACACCTTC.